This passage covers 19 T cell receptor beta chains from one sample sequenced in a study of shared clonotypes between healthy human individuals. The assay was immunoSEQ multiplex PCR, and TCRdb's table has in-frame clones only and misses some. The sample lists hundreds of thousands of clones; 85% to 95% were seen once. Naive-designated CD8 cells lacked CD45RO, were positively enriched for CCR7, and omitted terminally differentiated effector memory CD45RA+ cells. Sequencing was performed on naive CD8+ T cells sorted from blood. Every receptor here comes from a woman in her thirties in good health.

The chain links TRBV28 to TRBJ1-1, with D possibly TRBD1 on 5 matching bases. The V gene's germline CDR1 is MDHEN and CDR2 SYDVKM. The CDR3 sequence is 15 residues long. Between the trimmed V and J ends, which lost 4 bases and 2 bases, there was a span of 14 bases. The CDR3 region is CASSSEGLSNTEAFF. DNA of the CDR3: TGTGCCAGCAGTTCTGAGGGACTTTCCAACACTGAAGCTTTCTTT.

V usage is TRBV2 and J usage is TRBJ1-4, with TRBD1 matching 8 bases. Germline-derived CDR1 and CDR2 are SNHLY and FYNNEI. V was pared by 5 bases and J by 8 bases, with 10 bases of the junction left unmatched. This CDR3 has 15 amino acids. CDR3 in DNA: TGTGCCAGCAGTCCTCCGGGGGACAGGTACGAAAAACTGTTTTTT. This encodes CASSPPGDRYEKLFF. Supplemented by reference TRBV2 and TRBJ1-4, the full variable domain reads EPEVTQTPSHQVTQMGQEVILRCVPISNHLYFYWYRQILGQKVEFLVSFYNNEISEKSEIFDDQFSVERPDGSNFTLKIRSTKLEDSAMYFCASSPPGDRYEKLFFGSGTQLSVL.

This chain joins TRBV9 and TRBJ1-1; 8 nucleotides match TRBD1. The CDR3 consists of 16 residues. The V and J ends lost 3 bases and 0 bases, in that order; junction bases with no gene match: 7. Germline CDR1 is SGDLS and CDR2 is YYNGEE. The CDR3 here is CASSASGQDMNTEAFF. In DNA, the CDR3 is TGTGCCAGCAGCGCTTCGGGACAGGATATGAACACTGAAGCTTTCTTT.

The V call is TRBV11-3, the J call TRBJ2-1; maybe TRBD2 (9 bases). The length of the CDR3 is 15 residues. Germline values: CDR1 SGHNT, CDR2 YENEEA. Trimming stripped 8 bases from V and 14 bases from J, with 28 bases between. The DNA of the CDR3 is TGTGCCAGCCCAGGGGGCGGGAGGGCAAAACAAGTTGAGTTCTTC. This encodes CASPGGGRAKQVEFF.

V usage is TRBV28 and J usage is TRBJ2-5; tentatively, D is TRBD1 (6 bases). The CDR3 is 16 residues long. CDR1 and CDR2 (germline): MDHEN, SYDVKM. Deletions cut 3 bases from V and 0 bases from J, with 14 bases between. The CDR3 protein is CASSFLAGVDQETQYF. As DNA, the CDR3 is TGTGCCAGCAGTTTTCTCGCAGGGGTCGACCAAGAGACCCAGTACTTC. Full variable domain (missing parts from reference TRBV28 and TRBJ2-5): DVKVTQSSRYLVKRTGEKVFLECVQDMDHENMFWYRQDPGLGLRLIYFSYDVKMKEKGDIPEGYSVSREKKERFSLILESASTNQTSMYLCASSFLAGVDQETQYFGPGTRLLVL.

The CDR3 DNA sequence: TGCGCCAGCAGTGAGGGGGAAATCACTGAAGCTTTCTTT. It codes for CASSEGEITEAFF. The J gene is TRBJ1-1, the V gene TRBV10-2, with D unresolved. V lost 2 bases and J lost 4, with 8 bases in between. Germline loops: CDR1 WSHSY, CDR2 SAAADI. The CDR3 is 13 residues long.

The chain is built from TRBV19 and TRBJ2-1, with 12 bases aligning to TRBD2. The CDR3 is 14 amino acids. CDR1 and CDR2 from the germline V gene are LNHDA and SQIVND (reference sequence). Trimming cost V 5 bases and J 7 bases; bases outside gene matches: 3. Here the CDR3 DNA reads TGTGCCAGTAGTCTAGCGGGAGGGGGGAATGAGCAGTTCTTC. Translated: CASSLAGGGNEQFF.

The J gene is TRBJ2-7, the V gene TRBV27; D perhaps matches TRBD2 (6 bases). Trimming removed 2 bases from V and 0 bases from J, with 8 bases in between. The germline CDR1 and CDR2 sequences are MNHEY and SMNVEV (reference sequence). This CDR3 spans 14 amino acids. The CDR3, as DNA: TGTGCCAGCAGTTTAACTAGCTCCTCCTACGAGCAGTACTTC. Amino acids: CASSLTSSSYEQYF.

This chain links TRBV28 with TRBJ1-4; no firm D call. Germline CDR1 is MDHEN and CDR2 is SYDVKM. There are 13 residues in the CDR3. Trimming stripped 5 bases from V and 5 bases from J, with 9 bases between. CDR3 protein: CASSAPPNEKLFF. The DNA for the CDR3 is TGTGCCAGCAGTGCCCCCCCCAATGAAAAACTGTTTTTT.

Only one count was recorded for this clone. The CDR3 is CATHPRSGYNEQFF. The DNA of the CDR3 is TGTGCCACCCACCCTAGAAGCGGTTACAATGAGCAGTTCTTC. This chain links TRBV6-5 with TRBJ2-1; a weak D match, TRBD2 (5 bases). V lost 10 bases and J lost 4, with 17 bases in between. Per germline, CDR1 MNHEY and CDR2 SVGAGI. CDR3 length: 14 residues.

CDR3 nucleotides: TGTGCCAGCAGCTTAGCTAGCGGGAGTTTTAATGAGCAGTTCTTC. This codes for CASSLASGSFNEQFF. The chain recombines TRBV7-9 with TRBJ2-1; the match to TRBD2 covers 9 bases. This CDR3 contains 15 residues. Trimming cost V 0 bases and J 7 bases; bases outside gene matches: 4. Germline assignment: CDR1 SEHNR and CDR2 FQNEAQ (reference sequence).

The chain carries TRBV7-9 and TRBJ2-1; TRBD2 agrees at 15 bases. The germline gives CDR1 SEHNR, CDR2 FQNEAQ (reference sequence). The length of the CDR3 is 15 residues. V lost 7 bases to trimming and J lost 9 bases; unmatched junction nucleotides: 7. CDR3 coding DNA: TGTGCCAGCAACTTCCCGGGACTAGCGGGAGGTGAGCAGTTCTTC. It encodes CASNFPGLAGGEQFF.

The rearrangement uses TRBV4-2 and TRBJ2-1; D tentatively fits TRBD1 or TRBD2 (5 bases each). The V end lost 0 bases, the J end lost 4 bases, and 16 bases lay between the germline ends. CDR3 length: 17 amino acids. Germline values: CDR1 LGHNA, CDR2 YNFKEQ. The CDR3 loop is CASSQDRGPPRYNEQFF. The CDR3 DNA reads TGTGCCAGCAGCCAAGATAGGGGACCTCCCCGGTACAATGAGCAGTTCTTC.

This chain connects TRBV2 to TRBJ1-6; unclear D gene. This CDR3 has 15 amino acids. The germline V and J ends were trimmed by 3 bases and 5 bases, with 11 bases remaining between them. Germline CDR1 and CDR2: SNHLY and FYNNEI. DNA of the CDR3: TGTGCCAGCAGTGAGGTGGTCGGGGATAATTCACCCCTCCACTTT. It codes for CASSEVVGDNSPLHF.

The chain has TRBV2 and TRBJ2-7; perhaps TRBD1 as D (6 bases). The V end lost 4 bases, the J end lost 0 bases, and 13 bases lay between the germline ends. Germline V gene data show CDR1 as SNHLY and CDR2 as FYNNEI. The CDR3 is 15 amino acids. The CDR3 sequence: CASSGNRAPSYEQYF. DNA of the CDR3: TGTGCCAGCAGTGGGAACAGGGCCCCCTCCTACGAGCAGTACTTC.

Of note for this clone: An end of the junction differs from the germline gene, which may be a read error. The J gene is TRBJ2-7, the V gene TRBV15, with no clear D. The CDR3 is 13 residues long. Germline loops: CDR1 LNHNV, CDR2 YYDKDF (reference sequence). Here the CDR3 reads CATSTWGSYEQYF. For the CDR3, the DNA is TGTGCCACTAGCACCTGGGGATCCTACGAGCAGTACTTC.

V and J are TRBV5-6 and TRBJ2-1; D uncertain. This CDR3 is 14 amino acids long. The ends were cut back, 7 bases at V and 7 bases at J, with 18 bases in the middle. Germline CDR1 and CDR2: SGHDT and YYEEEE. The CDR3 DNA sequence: TGTGCCAGCTCGCCGTTCAACCGTGTGAATGAGCAGTTCTTC. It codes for CASSPFNRVNEQFF.

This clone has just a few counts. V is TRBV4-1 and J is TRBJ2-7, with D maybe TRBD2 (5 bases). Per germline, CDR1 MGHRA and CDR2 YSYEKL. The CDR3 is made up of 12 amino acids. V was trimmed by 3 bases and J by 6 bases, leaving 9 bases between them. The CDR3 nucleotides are TGCGCCAGCAGCCATTCCCGGGGCGAGCAGTACTTC. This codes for CASSHSRGEQYF.

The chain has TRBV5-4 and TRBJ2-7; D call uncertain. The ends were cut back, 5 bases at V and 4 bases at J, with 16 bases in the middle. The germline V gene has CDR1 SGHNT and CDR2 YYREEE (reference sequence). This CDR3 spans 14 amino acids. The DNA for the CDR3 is TGTGCCAGCAGTCCCGACTTGTTTTCGTACGAGCAGTACTTC. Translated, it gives CASSPDLFSYEQYF.